These 17 T cell receptor beta chains were sequenced from one sample in a study of cytomegalovirus exposure and HLA in healthy donors listed by TCRdb under 2017. The library relied on the immunoSEQ multiplex PCR assay. For the multiplex PCR, a mixture combining 60 forward primers for TCR Vbeta segments and 13 reverse primers for TCR Jbeta segments was used. TCRdb stores this immuneACCESS table with in-frame sequences only. Part of the clones is absent; in the studies checked, under half of the shortfall reflects unresolved V genes, and no reason is known for the rest. For this sample there are around 190,000 clones; around 79% appear just once. The ten largest clones take up approximately 0.7% of the sample. The sample comprised PBMCs. These receptors were collected from a middle-aged woman in good health and CMV-seronegative.

The chain recombines TRBV9 with TRBJ1-1; D gene uncertain. The V end lost 0 bases, the J end lost 1 base, and 10 bases lay between the germline ends. CDR1 SGDLS and CDR2 YYNGEE come from the germline V gene. This CDR3 spans 15 amino acids. This CDR3 is CASSVGYQKNTEAFF. CDR3 sequence (DNA): TGTGCCAGCAGCGTAGGATACCAGAAGAACACTGAAGCTTTCTTT.

CDR3 in amino acids: CASSEQAISGNTIYF. For the CDR3, the DNA is TGTGCCAGCAGTGAACAGGCCATCTCTGGAAACACCATATATTTT. This chain uses TRBV6-1 with TRBJ1-3, with no clear D. V was pared by 2 bases and J by 0 bases, with 8 bases between. The germline V gene has CDR1 MNHNS and CDR2 SASEGT. This CDR3 is built from 15 residues.

This chain connects TRBV5-4 to TRBJ1-3; D not resolved. Trimming pared 3 bases from V and 1 base from J, leaving 8 bases between. Germline values: CDR1 SGHNT, CDR2 YYREEE (reference sequence). This CDR3 comprises 14 residues. The chain's CDR3 is CASSSEISGNTIYF. CDR3 bases: TGTGCCAGCAGCTCGGAGATTTCTGGAAACACCATATATTTT.

J is TRBJ1-5 and V is TRBV30; 11 nucleotides align to TRBD1. With V trimmed by 3 bases and J by 1 base, 11 bases remained unmatched. The CDR3 totals 18 residues. Germline V gives CDR1 GTSNPN, CDR2 SVGIG (reference sequence). The CDR3 is CAWSPGQGVGISNQPQHF. In DNA form, the CDR3 reads TGTGCCTGGAGCCCGGGACAGGGGGTAGGTATCAGCAATCAGCCCCAGCATTTT.

J is TRBJ2-7 and V is TRBV5-8; D possibly corresponds to TRBD2 (5 bases). Trimming cost V 5 bases and J 2 bases, with 14 bases left between them. CDR1 and CDR2 (germline): SGHTS, YDEGEE. The CDR3 loop spans 14 amino acids. The CDR3 reads CASSARGVTYEQYF. DNA of the CDR3: TGTGCCAGCAGTGCCCGGGGAGTCACCTACGAGCAGTACTTC. Based on the CDR3 plus reference TRBV5-8 and TRBJ2-7, the full variable domain is EAGVTQSPTHLIKTRGQQATLRCSPISGHTSVYWYQQALGLGLQFLLWYDEGEERNRGNFPPRFSGRQFPNYSSELNVNALELEDSALYLCASSARGVTYEQYFGPGTRLTVT.

The chain employs TRBV5-1 and TRBJ1-1; D is unclear. CDR1 is SGHRS and CDR2 is YFSETQ in the germline V gene. The CDR3 covers 15 residues. Between the trimmed V and J ends, which lost 1 base and 0 bases, there was a span of 10 bases. The CDR3 is CASSLTRSMNTEAFF. The CDR3, as DNA: TGCGCCAGCAGCTTGACCCGGAGCATGAACACTGAAGCTTTCTTT.

V and J are TRBV9 and TRBJ2-7, with 10 positions matching TRBD2. The CDR3 spans 18 residues. Germline V gene sequence: CDR1 SGDLS, CDR2 YYNGEE. The V segment lost 4 bases and the J segment 0 bases; nucleotides outside the gene matches: 13. The CDR3 spells CASSRDLAGARSSYEQYF. The CDR3 DNA follows: TGTGCCAGCAGCAGAGACCTAGCGGGAGCCAGAAGCTCCTACGAGCAGTACTTC.

This clone was counted only a few times. The rearrangement uses TRBV5-6 and TRBJ1-1; D gene uncertain. Trimming removed 2 bases from V and 5 bases from J, with 10 bases in between. The CDR3 length is 13 residues. The germline CDR1 and CDR2 sequences are SGHDT and YYEEEE. The CDR3 nucleotides are TGTGCCAGCAGCTTACCATTCGCGACTGAAGCTTTCTTT. Its protein is CASSLPFATEAFF. Drawing the rest from reference TRBV5-6 and TRBJ1-1, the complete variable domain is DAGVTQSPTHLIKTRGQQVTLRCSPKSGHDTVSWYQQALGQGPQFIFQYYEEEERQRGNFPDRFSGHQFPNYSSELNVNALLLGDSALYLCASSLPFATEAFFGQGTRLTVV.

The chain uses TRBV7-9 and TRBJ2-7; 11 bases are a match to TRBD2. V trimming: 1 base; J trimming: 3 bases; junction bases outside the gene matches: 11. CDR3 length equals 18 residues. Germline V gene lookup returns CDR1 SEHNR and CDR2 FQNEAQ (reference sequence). As DNA, the CDR3 is TGTGCCAGCAGCTTAGGCGTCCAACTAGCGGGAGCTTTCTACGAGCAGTACTTC. Translated, it gives CASSLGVQLAGAFYEQYF. Together with reference TRBV7-9 and TRBJ2-7, the CDR3 gives the full variable domain: DTGVSQNPRHKITKRGQNVTFRCDPISEHNRLYWYRQTLGQGPEFLTYFQNEAQLEKSRLLSDRFSAERPKGSFSTLEIQRTEQGDSAMYLCASSLGVQLAGAFYEQYFGPGTRLTVT.

Concerning this clone itself: One end of the junction fails to match germline, which may point to a read error. The gene calls are TRBV27 and TRBJ2-6, with D perhaps TRBD2 (6 bases). The CDR3 loop spans 14 amino acids. Germline V CDR1 and CDR2: MNHEY, SMNVEV (reference sequence). The CDR3 DNA reads TGTGCCAGCAGTTCAGGGACTGGGGCCGACGTCCTGACTTTC. This encodes CASSSGTGADVLTF. Using reference TRBV27 and TRBJ2-6 for the parts outside the CDR3, the full variable domain is EAQVTQNPRYLITVTGKKLTVTCSQNMNHEYMSWYRQDPGLGLRQIYYSMNVEVTDKGDVPEGYKVSRKEKRNFPLILESPSPNQTSLYFCASSSGTGADVLTFGAGSRLTVL.

This chain joins TRBV27 and TRBJ2-3; unclear D gene. V was trimmed by 5 bases and J by 3 bases, leaving 18 bases between them. This CDR3 has 16 amino acids. Germline CDR1 MNHEY, CDR2 SMNVEV (reference sequence). The CDR3: CASSPPAALGTDTQYF. CDR3 in DNA: TGTGCCAGCAGTCCTCCCGCAGCCCTAGGTACAGATACGCAGTATTTT.

The chain joins TRBV27 to TRBJ2-2; TRBD2 is a possible D gene (5 bases). This CDR3 region has 13 residues. V lost 6 bases, J lost 7 bases, and 12 bases lay in between. Germline V gives CDR1 MNHEY, CDR2 SMNVEV (reference sequence). DNA for the CDR3: TGTGCCAGCAGCCCCCACCGGGGCGGGGAGCTGTTTTTT. This encodes CASSPHRGGELFF.

This clone was observed once. V gene TRBV4-2 combines with J gene TRBJ2-1; the match to TRBD2 covers 10 bases. The CDR3 loop spans 16 amino acids. With V trimmed by 4 bases and J by 4 bases, 7 bases remained unmatched. Germline V gives CDR1 LGHNA, CDR2 YNFKEQ. The CDR3 sequence is CASSPRTSGIYNEQFF. CDR3 bases: TGTGCCAGCAGCCCTCGAACTAGCGGGATTTACAATGAGCAGTTCTTC.

V and J are TRBV6-5 and TRBJ1-2; D unresolved. With 0 bases removed from V and 8 bases from J, the gap between germline ends came to 13 bases. The CDR3 loop spans 14 amino acids. Germline CDR1 reads MNHEY; CDR2 reads SVGAGI. The CDR3 region has the DNA TGTGCCAGCAGTTACTCGGGTGAGGCGAAGGGCTACACCTTC. This translates into CASSYSGEAKGYTF.

J is TRBJ2-2 and V is TRBV27; no definite D call. CDR3 size: 13 residues. Germline lookup yields CDR1 MNHEY and CDR2 SMNVEV (reference sequence). The V and J ends lost 5 bases and 0 bases respectively, with 4 bases between them. DNA for the CDR3: TGTGCCAGCAGTGAGGCGAACACCGGGGAGCTGTTTTTT. Translated: CASSEANTGELFF.

The chain carries TRBV18 and TRBJ2-1; perhaps TRBD2 as D (6 bases). V dropped 3 bases and J dropped 5 bases, with 11 bases sitting between them. This CDR3 is 14 amino acids long. Germline loops: CDR1 KGHSH, CDR2 LQKENI. CDR3 sequence reads: CASSPRTTHNEQFF. DNA for the CDR3: TGTGCCAGCTCACCCAGGACTACCCACAATGAGCAGTTCTTC.

This chain connects TRBV27 to TRBJ2-7, with 9 bases that match TRBD1. Germline CDR1 MNHEY, CDR2 SMNVEV (reference sequence). The CDR3 extends over 15 amino acids. With 3 bases clipped from V and 6 bases from J, the junction kept 9 bases outside the gene matches. The CDR3 nucleotides read TGTGCCAGCAGTTTCCAACTGGGACAGGGCGGCGAGCAGTACTTC. The encoded protein is CASSFQLGQGGEQYF.